The 27 T cell receptor beta chains in this list originate from one sample, sequenced in a study of blood T cell repertoires in COVID-19. Assay: immunoSEQ multiplex PCR; the TCRdb copy retains only in-frame clones and omits some. The repertoire holds more than 300,000 clones, with about 90% as singletons. The sample comprised PBMCs or T cells enriched from blood (not recorded which). Receptors originate from a woman between 25 and 40 years old who had recovered from COVID-19.

The chain recombines TRBV3-1 (or the pseudogene TRBV3-2) with TRBJ1-4; D is ambiguous. Trimming stripped 0 bases from V and 0 bases from J, with 8 bases between. This CDR3 comprises 16 residues. Germline lookup yields CDR1 LGHDT and CDR2 YNNKEL (reference sequence). The DNA for the CDR3 is TGTGCCAGCAGCCAAGATGCATACTCAACTAATGAAAAACTGTTTTTT. Residues: CASSQDAYSTNEKLFF.

Here the CDR3 DNA reads TGTGCCAGCAGCCCCACCGGACTAGTCGGCAATGAGCAGTTCTTC. As protein: CASSPTGLVGNEQFF. This chain uses TRBV3-1 (or the pseudogene TRBV3-2) with TRBJ2-1, with 7 bases fitting TRBD2. Looked up from germline, CDR1 is LGHDT and CDR2 is YNNKEL (reference sequence). The V and J ends lost 4 bases and 6 bases, in that order; junction bases with no gene match: 9. This CDR3 region has 15 residues.

The CDR3 bases are TGTGCCTGGACTCAAGCACGAACAGGGGGCTATGGCTACACCTTC. This codes for CAWTQARTGGYGYTF. The chain joins TRBV30 to TRBJ1-2; 8 bases agree with TRBD1. This CDR3 has 15 amino acids. J lost 4 bases, V lost 4 bases, and 11 bases had no gene match. Germline values: CDR1 GTSNPN, CDR2 SVGIG (reference sequence).

CDR3 in DNA: TGTGCCAGCAGCTCCGTCAAGCAAGCAAACAGGGAGCTGTTTTTT. Its protein is CASSSVKQANRELFF. The gene calls are TRBV11-2 and TRBJ1-4; D ambiguous. The end of the DNA is better explained by TRBJ2-2, so the J call may be wrong. CDR1 is SGHAT, CDR2 FQNNGV, per germline. This CDR3 contains 15 residues.

This CDR3 is CASSLGRGANYEQYF. The CDR3 coding sequence is TGCGCCAGCAGCTTGGGGCGGGGGGCTAACTACGAGCAGTACTTC. This chain joins TRBV5-1 and TRBJ2-7, with TRBD2 matching over 8 bases. Germline CDR1 and CDR2: SGHRS and YFSETQ. The CDR3 is 15 amino acids. After removal of 0 bases from V and 3 bases from J, the junction contained 5 bases not matched to a gene.

The CDR3 loop is CAITARQGRGTDTQYF. DNA for the CDR3: TGTGCCATCACTGCCCGACAGGGGAGGGGCACAGATACGCAGTATTTT. The V gene is TRBV10-3, the J gene TRBJ2-3; D possibly corresponds to TRBD1 (8 bases). The germline CDR1 and CDR2 sequences are ENHRY and SYGVKD. This CDR3 has 16 amino acids. V lost 7 bases to trimming and J lost 1 base, with 18 bases between them.

The rearrangement links TRBV5-6 to TRBJ1-5; a possible D gene is TRBD1 (5 bases). The germline gives CDR1 SGHDT, CDR2 YYEEEE. V was cut by 0 bases and J by 2 bases, with 12 bases left in between. This CDR3 comprises 16 residues. The CDR3 here is CASSLARGGGNQPQHF. The CDR3 bases are TGTGCCAGCAGCTTGGCGCGGGGAGGGGGCAATCAGCCCCAGCATTTT.

The chain uses TRBV6-2 or TRBV6-3 and TRBJ1-1; tentative D call: TRBD1 (5 bases). The CDR3 has 18 residues. V lost 2 bases to trimming and J lost 1 base, with 20 bases between them. Germline assignment: CDR1 MNHEY and CDR2 SVGEGT. DNA of the CDR3: TGTGCCAGCAGTTACGACACGGGGGGGTGGACGTCGAACACTGAAGCTTTCTTT. It yields the protein CASSYDTGGWTSNTEAFF.

This clone was observed a few times. The chain employs TRBV9 and TRBJ2-5; TRBD1 agrees at 7 bases. From germline, CDR1 is SGDLS and CDR2 YYNGEE. This CDR3 contains 17 residues. Trimming cost V 4 bases and J 4 bases; bases outside gene matches: 16. The chain's CDR3 is CASSRRADRVPRETQYF. The CDR3 coding sequence is TGTGCCAGCAGCCGTCGGGCTGACAGGGTGCCAAGAGAGACCCAGTACTTC.

The gene calls are TRBV5-1 and TRBJ2-7, with 9 bases that match TRBD1. CDR1 and CDR2 from the germline V gene are SGHRS and YFSETQ. This CDR3 is built from 14 residues. Germline trimming cut 4 bases from V and 1 base from J; bases unmatched to any gene: 3. CDR3 region: CASSPGTGSYEQYF. CDR3 coding DNA: TGCGCCAGCAGCCCCGGGACAGGGTCCTACGAGCAGTACTTC.

This sequence joins TRBV21-1 and TRBJ2-7; the table gives TRBD2 as D, unverified against the DNA. TRBV21-1 is noted as a pseudogene. The CDR3 runs 18 residues. The CDR3: CASSKATDKRGPSYEQYF. The CDR3 nucleotides read TGTGCCAGCAGCAAAGCAACGGATAAGCGGGGACCATCATACGAGCAGTACTTC.

The chain has TRBV6-1 and TRBJ2-3; 11 nucleotides agree with TRBD2. The germline V gene encodes CDR1 MNHNS and CDR2 SASEGT. The CDR3 contains 16 residues. V gave up 4 bases and J gave up 6 bases; unmatched junction bases: 9. The CDR3 bases are TGTGCCAGCAGTGGGCTAGCGGGGGGTGCTAGGGATACGCAGTATTTT. Protein product: CASSGLAGGARDTQYF.

This chain joins TRBV27 and TRBJ1-2; 7 bases are shared with TRBD1. J gave up 0 bases and V 5 bases, and 6 bases lay outside the gene matches. CDR3 length: 15 residues. The germline V gene encodes CDR1 MNHEY and CDR2 SMNVEV (reference sequence). CDR3 sequence: CASSPGQAANYGYTF. CDR3 DNA sequence: TGTGCCAGCAGTCCCGGACAGGCAGCTAACTATGGCTACACCTTC.

This clone came up once. V is TRBV19 and J is TRBJ2-2; weak D call: TRBD1 (5 bases). CDR1 is LNHDA and CDR2 is SQIVND in the germline V gene (reference sequence). The CDR3 length is 17 residues. The V gene lost 6 bases and the J gene lost 5 bases, with 22 bases spanning the gap. CDR3 protein: CASSLNLRRTLTGELFF. CDR3 DNA: TGTGCCAGTAGCTTAAACCTCCGGCGGACACTGACCGGGGAGCTGTTTTTT.

The rearrangement joins TRBV27 to TRBJ2-5; 8 nucleotides match TRBD2. Germline CDR1 is MNHEY and CDR2 is SMNVEV (reference sequence). V trimming: 0 bases; J trimming: 5 bases; junction bases outside the gene matches: 5. The CDR3 is made up of 15 amino acids. CDR3 in amino acids: CASSLSWRGVETQYF. CDR3 sequence (DNA): TGTGCCAGCAGTTTATCATGGCGGGGGGTTGAGACCCAGTACTTC.

The CDR3 DNA is TGTGCCAGCAGCCCTATCCGGGGGGATCAGCCCCAGCATTTT. It codes for CASSPIRGDQPQHF. The chain recombines TRBV3-1 (or the pseudogene TRBV3-2) with TRBJ1-5, with TRBD1 as a possible D gene (5 bases). The length of the CDR3 is 14 residues. Looked up from germline, CDR1 is LGHDT and CDR2 is YNNKEL (reference sequence). The V end was cut by 4 bases, the J end by 5 bases, with 12 bases between.

In nucleotides, the CDR3 is TGTGCCAGCAGCCATACAGGGGCAGACTCCACCGGGGAGCTGTTTTTT. The encoded protein is CASSHTGADSTGELFF. The gene calls are TRBV7-9 and TRBJ2-2, with 7 bases lining up with TRBD1. Trimming took 5 bases from V and 4 from J; bases not matched to a gene: 10. Germline assignment: CDR1 SEHNR and CDR2 FQNEAQ (reference sequence). The CDR3 consists of 16 residues.

V gene TRBV19 combines with J gene TRBJ2-7; maybe TRBD2 (6 bases). Germline V CDR1 and CDR2: LNHDA, SQIVND (reference sequence). Trimming pared 6 bases from V and 1 base from J, leaving 13 bases between. This CDR3 has 14 amino acids. The CDR3 nucleotides are TGTGCCAGTAGGGAGTCTAGCGTATCCTACGAGCAGTACTTC. This gives the protein CASRESSVSYEQYF.

The rearrangement links TRBV7-9 to TRBJ2-5; 7 bases map to TRBD2. The V segment lost 11 bases and the J segment 4 bases; nucleotides outside the gene matches: 13. CDR3 length: 14 residues. Germline V gives CDR1 SEHNR, CDR2 FQNEAQ (reference sequence). CDR3 nucleotides: TGTGCCCTAAGCCCAAACAGCGGGGCAGAGACCCAGTACTTC. Translated, it gives CALSPNSGAETQYF.

The rearrangement links TRBV4-1 to TRBJ1-6, with TRBD1 identical over 7 bases. The V gene's germline CDR1 is MGHRA and CDR2 YSYEKL. The junction had 5 bases not matched to a gene; V was cut back by 4 bases and J by 8 bases. The CDR3 loop spans 14 amino acids. CDR3 residues: CASSPGQEDSPLHF. CDR3 nucleotides: TGCGCCAGCAGCCCAGGACAGGAGGATTCACCCCTCCACTTT.

This clone was observed a few times. CDR3 bases: TGTGCCAGCAGCTTAGGACAGGATTATGGCTACACCTTC. It is translated as CASSLGQDYGYTF. The chain joins TRBV5-5 to TRBJ1-2; 7 nucleotides align to TRBD1. The junction had 3 bases not matched to a gene; V was cut back by 2 bases and J by 5 bases. The CDR3 extends over 13 amino acids. Per germline, CDR1 SGHKS and CDR2 YYEKEE (reference sequence).

This rearrangement joins TRBV7-9 to TRBJ2-3, with a possible D match to TRBD2 (6 bases). Trimming took off 5 bases at V and 4 bases at J, with 7 bases between the two ends. Germline CDR1 and CDR2: SEHNR and FQNEAQ (reference sequence). The CDR3 runs to 12 residues. The CDR3 bases are TGTGCCAGCAGCCCGGGGGCAGATACGCAGTATTTT. The encoded protein is CASSPGADTQYF.

The rearrangement uses TRBV3-1 (or the pseudogene TRBV3-2) and TRBJ2-2; TRBD2 matches at 7 bases. The CDR3 runs to 16 residues. Unmatched junction bases numbered 9, after V lost 6 bases and J lost 2 bases. Germline CDR1 and CDR2: LGHDT and YNNKEL (reference sequence). The CDR3 here is CASRTSGTTNTGELFF. The CDR3 DNA reads TGTGCCAGCAGAACCTCCGGGACTACCAACACCGGGGAGCTGTTTTTT.

J is TRBJ2-7 and V is TRBV7-2; 11 bases are shared with TRBD2. Germline V lookup: CDR1 SGHTA, CDR2 FQGNSA. The CDR3 is made up of 14 amino acids. The junction had 2 bases not matched to a gene; V was cut back by 4 bases and J by 3 bases. CDR3 nucleotide sequence: TGTGCCAGCAGCTATAGCGGGGGGGGCTACGAGCAGTACTTC. It specifies CASSYSGGGYEQYF.

The chain combines TRBV4-1 with TRBJ2-5; 15 bases match TRBD2. CDR1 is MGHRA, CDR2 YSYEKL, per germline. The CDR3 runs to 17 residues. V lost 2 bases and J lost 5; bases outside the gene matches: 6. CDR3 sequence: CASSQWTSGGAQETQYF. The DNA of the CDR3 is TGCGCCAGCAGCCAATGGACTAGCGGGGGGGCCCAGGAGACCCAGTACTTC.

This sequence joins TRBV7-9 and TRBJ2-5; D is perhaps TRBD2 (6 bases). This CDR3 has 11 amino acids. Germline CDR1 is SEHNR and CDR2 is FQNEAQ (reference sequence). Deletions cut 5 bases from V and 11 bases from J, with 12 bases between. The DNA for the CDR3 is TGTGCCAGCAGCCCAGGACTACGTCAGTACTTC. This sequence encodes CASSPGLRQYF.

This clone turned up a few times. V and J are TRBV18 and TRBJ1-1, with 10 bases fitting TRBD1. V trimming: 1 base; J trimming: 7 bases; junction bases outside the gene matches: 9. CDR1 is KGHSH and CDR2 is LQKENI in the germline V gene. This CDR3 spans 16 amino acids. The CDR3 DNA is TGTGCCAGCTCACCACTCGGACAGGGGGATCTGTTTGAAGCTTTCTTT. It is translated as CASSPLGQGDLFEAFF. Full variable domain (rest looked up from reference TRBV18 and TRBJ1-1): NAGVMQNPRHLVRRRGQEARLRCSPMKGHSHVYWYRQLPEEGLKFMVYLQKENIIDESGMPKERFSAEFPKEGPSILRIQQVVRGDSAAYFCASSPLGQGDLFEAFFGQGTRLTVV.